What follows are 8 T cell receptor beta chains derived from one specimen sequenced in a study of T cell repertoires in cytomegalovirus infection (dated by TCRdb to the late 2010s). These receptors lack a known antigen. The intended sense of this specimen's treatment or condition label: in vitro stimulation with specific CMV peptide epitopes to enrich CMV-specific T cells. The sample was run on an Illumina HiSeq 1500. TCRdb reprocessing: public reads trimmed at Q25 with fastp, clones called with MiXCR, in-frame beta chains kept. Under each unique CDR3 protein, matching rows form one entry showing the most common genes and DNA. The sample has some 920,000 distinct CDR3 sequences on record, 31% of them singletons. The ten largest clones represent roughly 13% of the sample. Sequences were derived from cultured CD8+ T cells from PBMCs, sampled from culture after CMV antigen stimulation. These TCRs come from a human donor in good health (CMV status not recorded). Some clones in this sample may be carry-over from other donors' samples.

This clonotype was observed a few times. The rearrangement links TRBV2 to TRBJ2-1; no reliable D call. Trimming removed 3 bases at V and 2 bases at J, with 5 bases between. In germline, CDR1 is SNHLY, CDR2 FYNNEI. The CDR3 has 13 amino acids. The CDR3 DNA reads TGTGCCAGCAGTGAGGTCACCTACAATGAGCAGTTCTTC. Translation gives CASSEVTYNEQFF.

A single count supports this clonotype. This chain connects TRBV11-2 to TRBJ2-1, with TRBD2 identical over 11 bases. Germline trimming cut 6 bases from V and 4 bases from J; bases unmatched to any gene: 5. Germline V gene lookup returns CDR1 SGHAT and CDR2 FQNNGV. The CDR3 spans 15 residues. Here the CDR3 DNA reads TGTGCCAGCAGGCTGACTAGCGGGGTTTACAATGAGCAGTTCTTC. It encodes CASRLTSGVYNEQFF. The complete variable domain, with remaining parts taken from reference TRBV11-2 and TRBJ2-1, reads EAGVAQSPRYKIIEKRQSVAFWCNPISGHATLYWYQQILGQGPKLLIQFQNNGVVDDSQLPKDRFSAERLKGVDSTLKIQPAKLEDSAVYLCASRLTSGVYNEQFFGPGTRLTVL.

In this sample, this clonotype turned up many times. This chain links TRBV28 with TRBJ1-1; D remains unclear. The CDR3 is made up of 13 amino acids. V gave up 5 bases and J gave up 4 bases, with 11 bases separating them. CDR1 and CDR2 (germline): MDHEN, SYDVKM. CDR3 protein: CASSGRVRTEAFF. The CDR3 DNA is TGTGCCAGCAGTGGGAGGGTGCGCACTGAAGCTTTCTTT.

The chain recombines TRBV9 with TRBJ2-1; 9 bases agree with TRBD2. The ends lost 3 bases at V and 3 bases at J; junction bases unmatched: 10. CDR1 is SGDLS and CDR2 is YYNGEE in the germline V gene. CDR3 size: 17 residues. As DNA, the CDR3 is TGTGCCAGCAGCGCAGAGGGTAGGACTAGCGTCTACAATGAGCAGTTCTTC. Its translation is CASSAEGRTSVYNEQFF. The variable domain in full, with the rest retrieved from reference TRBV9 and TRBJ2-1, is DSGVTQTPKHLITATGQRVTLRCSPRSGDLSVYWYQQSLDQGLQFLIQYYNGEERAKGNILERFSAQQFPDLHSELNLSSLELGDSALYFCASSAEGRTSVYNEQFFGPGTRLTVL.

The genes are TRBV9 and TRBJ1-4, with 8 bases identical to TRBD1. J was trimmed by 6 bases and V by 3 bases; bases with no gene match: 4. The CDR3 length is 14 residues. The V gene's germline CDR1 is SGDLS and CDR2 YYNGEE. CDR3 nucleotides: TGTGCCAGCAGCGGGACAGGGTATGATGAAAAACTGTTTTTT. As protein: CASSGTGYDEKLFF.

Only one count was recorded for this clonotype. Because it lacks the conserved phenylalanine or tryptophan at the end, this CDR3 is likely a read error. The chain joins TRBV11-2 to TRBJ1-2, with 8 bases identical to TRBD1. CDR3 size: 18 residues. V lost 1 base to trimming and J lost 1 base; unmatched junction nucleotides: 11. Germline V CDR1 and CDR2: SGHAT, FQNNGV. CDR3 nucleotides: TGTGCCAGCAGCTTAGGGGTTCGGACAGGGCGAAATAACTATGGCTACACCTAC. This gives the protein CASSLGVRTGRNNYGYTY.

This clonotype was picked up many times. The chain employs TRBV27 and TRBJ1-1, with D possibly TRBD1 on 5 matching bases. Germline V gene lookup returns CDR1 MNHEY and CDR2 SMNVEV (reference sequence). Trimming removed 6 bases from V and 0 bases from J, with 11 bases in between. This CDR3 is built from 14 residues. The CDR3, as DNA: TGTGCCAGCAGCCTCTCGACAGTGAACACTGAAGCTTTCTTT. Translated: CASSLSTVNTEAFF.

The rearrangement joins TRBV19 to TRBJ1-2; 9 bases agree with TRBD1. The CDR3 contains 15 residues. Germline V gene data show CDR1 as LNHDA and CDR2 as SQIVND (reference sequence). The J segment lost 3 bases and the V segment lost 7 bases, leaving 9 bases of the junction unmatched. The DNA of the CDR3 is TGTGCCAGTACCGACGGGACAGGGAAGTACTATGGCTACACCTTC. This gives the protein CASTDGTGKYYGYTF.